This T cell receptor beta chain was profiled in a study of shared clonotypes between healthy human individuals (TCRdb year 2020). Background for the entire study: The cohort comprised a couple of women and a few men aged 18 to 49 years. To estimate repertoire size and how much clonotype sharing occurs between individuals, the study deeply sequenced the blood TCR repertoires of roughly 5 healthy adults. Different laboratories and diverse techniques were used to prepare libraries and sequence TCR repertoires, to increase sequencing depth and limit assay-specific biases. Leukapheresis yielded between about 0.85 and 9 billion PBMCs per donor.

The donors were healthy, HIV-negative adults who had no recently reported acute infections or vaccinations. Every donor was a Caucasian adult living in Nashville, Tennessee, USA. For unsorted samples, 90 million or so PBMCs were counted and genomic DNA was extracted with the QIAamp DNA Blood Mini kit. Blood was collected by leukapheresis, and PBMCs were isolated by Ficoll-Histopaque density gradient centrifugation and then cryopreserved in liquid nitrogen vapor phase. CDR1 and CDR2, per the germline V gene, are SGHRS and YFSETQ. V drops 0 bases and J drops 0 bases, leaving 5 bases in between. Its CDR3 holds 14 amino acids, cysteine through phenylalanine. Just the 42-base CDR3 DNA is kept, in frame starting at base 1. General conclusions and limits of the study: Based on pairwise subsampling, the degree of clonotype sharing among donors was expected to be affected by sequencing depth. Because the study included a small number of donors, the genetic and exposure-history diversity represented was limited. Sampling was restricted to blood, and TCR repertoires in tissues likely differ from the TCR repertoires found in blood.

As concerns this clone: It has no known antigen specificity. No per-base quality is available; no much larger clone lies one base away.

TCR CDR3 regions were amplified from genomic DNA by multiplex PCR using the deep immunoSEQ assay. Extracted genomic DNA from each cell subset was distributed evenly across all wells of several immunoSEQ 96-well plates, and each plate was treated as a replicate. For unsorted PBMC, each replicate PCR was loaded with roughly 330 ng genomic DNA, equivalent to about 30,000 T cell genomes. Genomic DNA from unsorted PBMC was sequenced over ten immunoSEQ deep assay plates. Purified libraries were measured with a Qubit 3.0 fluorometer, size-checked on a Bioanalyzer 2100, and measured again with the KAPA Library Quantification kit. Every immunoSEQ 96-well plate was sequenced on a dedicated single-read 150-cycle Illumina NextSeq 550 flow cell. As for the original processing: Because only junctional sequences without quality scores were contained in the immunoSEQ output, filtering matching that applied to full-length reads could not be performed. Sequences were annotated with PyIR, a Python wrapper for IgBLAST v1.9, using IMGT germline references to assign V/J genes and CDR3. Any read was removed if the V/J assignment was weak (E-value above 1e-6), the CDR3 was missing, or the read contained stop codons, out-of-frame junctions, or ambiguous translated residues. V3J clonotypes were defined by identical inferred V gene, J gene, and CDR3 amino acid sequence. Percentage overlap between repertoires was calculated by dividing the number of shared unique clonotypes by the size of the smaller repertoire. Richness of each repertoire was evaluated using RTK rarefaction, the Chao1 estimator, and Recon v2.1 estimates of unobserved clonotypes. Sourced from immuneACCESS, this table was stored by TCRdb with only in-frame sequences that have V and J called. A share of the clones is absent; for the studies checked, an unresolved V gene accounts for under half, and the remainder has no known explanation. The D gene and trimming were derived from the DNA, and the V and J assignments and clone size from that table. This sample holds fewer than 550,000 clones; over 75% were observed only once. The top ten hold approximately 12% of the sample.

In this chain, TRBV5-1 is recombined with TRBJ2-3; the D segment cannot be called with confidence. Sequenced: PBMCs. The sequence derives from a woman aged 40 to 49 in good health. Some clones in this sample may be carry-over from other donors' samples. The CDR3 sequence is CASSLEYSTDTQYF. In nucleotides, the sequence is TGCGCCAGCAGCTTGGAGTACAGCACAGATACGCAGTATTTT.